This T cell receptor beta chain comes out of a study of T cell changes during pregnancy in multiple sclerosis. This clone occurred once. This CDR3 contains 16 residues. J gave up 3 bases and V 6 bases, and 11 bases lay outside the gene matches. Germline-derived CDR1 and CDR2 are MDHEN and SYDVKM. Produced via immunoSEQ multiplex PCR; TCRdb's table is partial and in-frame only. The table has 30,000 to 35,000 clones, roughly 90% seen once; the top ten hold around 0.42%. The sequenced sample was CD4+ T cells from peripheral blood mononuclear cells, obtained in the second trimester of pregnancy. The TCR was taken from a female donor in good health, enrolled as a control in a pregnancy study. This chain joins TRBV28 and TRBJ1-2; 9 bases line up with TRBD1. The CDR3 sequence is CASRSSQGALHYGYTF. CDR3 coding DNA: TGTGCCAGCAGGTCCTCACAGGGGGCCCTCCACTATGGCTACACCTTC.